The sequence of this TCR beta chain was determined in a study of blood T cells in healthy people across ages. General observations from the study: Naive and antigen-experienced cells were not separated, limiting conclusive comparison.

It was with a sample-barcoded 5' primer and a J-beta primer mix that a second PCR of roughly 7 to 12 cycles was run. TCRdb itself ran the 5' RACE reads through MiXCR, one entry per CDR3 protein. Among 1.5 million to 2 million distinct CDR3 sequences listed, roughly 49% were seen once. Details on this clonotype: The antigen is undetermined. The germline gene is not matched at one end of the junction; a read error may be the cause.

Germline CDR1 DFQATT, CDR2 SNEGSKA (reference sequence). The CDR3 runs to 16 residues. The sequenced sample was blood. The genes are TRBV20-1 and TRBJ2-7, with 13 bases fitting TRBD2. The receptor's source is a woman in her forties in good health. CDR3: CSTRGGTSGVSYEQYF. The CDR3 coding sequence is TGCAGTACTAGAGGCGGGACTAGCGGGGTTTCCTACGAGCAGTACTTC.